What follows is one T cell receptor beta chain and its context. This CDR3 spans 13 amino acids. Germline values: CDR1 SGHNT, CDR2 YYREEE (reference sequence). Trimming left V 4 bases short and J 8 bases short, with 15 bases between. The record originates from a study of CD4+ T cells in melanoma. TCRdb's copy holds only in-frame clones and misses some; the assay was immunoSEQ multiplex PCR. The sample consists of about 120,000 clones, approximately 92% of them appearing once. The source material was peripheral blood. The source of this sequence is a human donor with melanoma. The chain uses TRBV5-4 and TRBJ1-2; no clear D. CDR3 loop: CASSRMVGRGYTF. The CDR3, as DNA: TGTGCCAGCAGCCGAATGGTGGGGAGGGGCTACACCTTC.